A selection of T cell receptor beta chains follows, all from one sample in a study of shared clonotypes between healthy human individuals. Sequencing was performed with immunoSEQ multiplex PCR; in TCRdb, only in-frame clones are kept and a portion is missing. The data contain over 950,000 clones, around 77% of them singletons. Sequencing was performed on memory CD4+ T cells from PBMCs. These receptors were collected from a man between 18 and 35 years old in good health. Some clones in this sample may be carry-over from other donors' samples. Both conserved end residues are part of each CDR3. D genes are given only for firm matches. The size field is filled for only some rows; it gives once, few, many or a size class.

clone_size	d_call	v_call	j_call	cdr3_aa	cdr3_nt
-	-	TRBV23-1	TRBJ1-1	CASSQWGGQFPEAFF	TGCGCCAGCAGTCAATGGGGGGGTCAATTCCCTGAAGCTTTCTTT
few	-	TRBV6-1	TRBJ2-1	CASSEIWTLVSYNEQFF	TGTGCCAGCAGTGAAATTTGGACGTTGGTATCCTACAATGAGCAGTTCTTC
-	TRBD1	TRBV5-1	TRBJ1-1	CASSAGTGVTEAFF	TGCGCCAGCAGCGCCGGGACAGGGGTTACTGAAGCTTTCTTT
-	-	TRBV11-2	TRBJ2-7	CASSVGLSYEQYF	TGTGCCAGCAGCGTCGGATTATCCTACGAGCAGTACTTC
-	TRBD1	TRBV11-1	TRBJ1-3	CASTGQGYSGNTIYF	TGTGCCAGCACCGGACAGGGGTATTCTGGAAACACCATATATTTT
-	TRBD1	TRBV7-9	TRBJ1-2	CASSPSGDRANYGYTF	TGTGCCAGCAGCCCCTCCGGGGACAGAGCTAACTATGGCTACACCTTC
-	-	TRBV29-1	TRBJ1-1	CSVVGPDTEAFF	TGCAGCGTTGTGGGGCCCGACACTGAAGCTTTCTTT
-	-	TRBV7-8	TRBJ1-1	CASSPRGAGIAEAFF	TGTGCCAGCAGCCCTAGGGGCGCAGGGATCGCTGAAGCTTTCTTT
-	TRBD1	TRBV28	TRBJ2-2	CASSPGGASGELFF	TGTGCCAGCAGCCCAGGGGGCGCGTCCGGGGAGCTGTTTTTT
-	-	TRBV6-5	TRBJ1-2	CASSYKQGGDYGYTF	TGTGCCAGCAGTTACAAACAGGGAGGAGACTATGGCTACACCTTC
-	-	TRBV5-1	TRBJ1-1	CASRDPSTEAFF	TGCGCCAGCAGGGACCCTTCCACTGAAGCTTTCTTT
few	-	TRBV5-1	TRBJ1-1	CATSTGADTEAFF	TGCGCCACCTCGACCGGGGCGGACACTGAAGCTTTCTTT
few	-	TRBV7-9	TRBJ1-2	CASSSNYGYTF	TGTGCCAGCAGCTCGAACTATGGCTACACCTTC
few	-	TRBV6-6	TRBJ1-1	CASSLGWGLGNTEAFF	TGTGCCAGCAGTCTGGGCTGGGGACTAGGGAACACTGAAGCTTTCTTT
-	-	TRBV9	TRBJ2-3	CASSVNPWDTQYF	TGTGCCAGCAGCGTAAATCCTTGGGATACGCAGTATTTT
-	-	TRBV5-5	TRBJ1-1	CASRRQLNTEAFF	TGTGCCAGCAGAAGACAGTTAAACACTGAAGCTTTCTTT
-	-	TRBV25-1	TRBJ2-5	CASSRIPEETQYF	TGTGCCAGCAGTCGAATACCCGAAGAGACCCAGTACTTC
-	-	TRBV18	TRBJ1-1	CASSPSRTGYGAFF	TGTGCCAGCTCACCTTCGAGGACCGGGTATGGGGCTTTCTTT